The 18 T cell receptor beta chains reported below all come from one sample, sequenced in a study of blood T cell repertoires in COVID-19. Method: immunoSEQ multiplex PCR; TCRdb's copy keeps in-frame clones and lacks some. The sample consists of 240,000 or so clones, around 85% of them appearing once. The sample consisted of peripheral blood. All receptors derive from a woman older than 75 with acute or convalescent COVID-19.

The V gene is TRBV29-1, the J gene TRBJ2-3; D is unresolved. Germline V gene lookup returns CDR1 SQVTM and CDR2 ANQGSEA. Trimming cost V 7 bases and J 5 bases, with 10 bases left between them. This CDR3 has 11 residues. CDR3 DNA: TGCAGCGCCGTTCTAGGAGATACGCAGTATTTT. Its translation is CSAVLGDTQYF.

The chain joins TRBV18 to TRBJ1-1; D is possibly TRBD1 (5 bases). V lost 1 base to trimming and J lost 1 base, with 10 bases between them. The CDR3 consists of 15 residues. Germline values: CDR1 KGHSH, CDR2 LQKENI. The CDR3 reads CASSPLNQGNTEAFF. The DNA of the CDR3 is TGTGCCAGCTCACCACTTAACCAGGGGAACACTGAAGCTTTCTTT.

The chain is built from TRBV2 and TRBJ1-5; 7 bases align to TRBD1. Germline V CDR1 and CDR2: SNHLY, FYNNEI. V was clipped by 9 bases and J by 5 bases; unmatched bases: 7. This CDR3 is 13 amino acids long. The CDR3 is CASCRDRDQPQHF. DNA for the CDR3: TGTGCCAGTTGCCGGGACAGAGATCAGCCCCAGCATTTT.

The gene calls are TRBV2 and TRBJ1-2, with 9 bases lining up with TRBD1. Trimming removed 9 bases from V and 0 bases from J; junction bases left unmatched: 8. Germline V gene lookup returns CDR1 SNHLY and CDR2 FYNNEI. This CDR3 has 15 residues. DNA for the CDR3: TGTGCCAGGGGGACAGGGTCTGTTACTAACTATGGCTACACCTTC. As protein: CARGTGSVTNYGYTF.

The chain's CDR3 is CATRQGSSAEAFF. Here the CDR3 DNA reads TGTGCCACCCGACAGGGGTCTTCCGCTGAAGCTTTCTTT. J is TRBJ1-1 and V is TRBV19; 8 bases map to TRBD1. V trimming: 10 bases; J trimming: 6 bases; junction bases outside the gene matches: 10. Per the germline V gene, CDR1 is LNHDA and CDR2 is SQIVND (reference sequence). The CDR3 length is 13 residues.

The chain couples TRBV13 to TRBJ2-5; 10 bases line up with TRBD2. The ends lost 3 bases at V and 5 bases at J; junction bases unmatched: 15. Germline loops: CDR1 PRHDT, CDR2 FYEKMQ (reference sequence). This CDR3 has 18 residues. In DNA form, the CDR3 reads TGTGCCAGCAGCTTCCGTATGGGACTAGCGCCTTCGGGGGAGACCCAGTACTTC. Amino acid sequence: CASSFRMGLAPSGETQYF.

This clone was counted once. The CDR3 region is CASSPRTDQNYGYTF. The CDR3 nucleotides read TGCGCCAGCAGCCCCCGGACAGACCAAAACTATGGCTACACCTTC. The V and J genes are TRBV5-1 and TRBJ1-2, with a tentative D call TRBD1 (6 bases). Per the germline V gene, CDR1 is SGHRS and CDR2 is YFSETQ. V lost 4 bases to trimming and J lost 2 bases, with 15 bases between them. The CDR3 consists of 15 residues.

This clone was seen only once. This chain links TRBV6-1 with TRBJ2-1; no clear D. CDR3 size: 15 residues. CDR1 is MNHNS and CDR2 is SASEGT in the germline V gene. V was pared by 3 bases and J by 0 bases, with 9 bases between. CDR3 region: CASSDPHNSYNEQFF. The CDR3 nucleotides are TGTGCCAGCAGTGACCCCCACAACTCCTACAATGAGCAGTTCTTC.

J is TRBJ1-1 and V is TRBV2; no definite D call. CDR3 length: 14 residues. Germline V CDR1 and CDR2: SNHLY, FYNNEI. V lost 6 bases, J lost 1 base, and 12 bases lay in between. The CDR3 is CASSAPHRNTEAFF. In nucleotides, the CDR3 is TGTGCCAGCAGCGCTCCTCACAGGAACACTGAAGCTTTCTTT.

For the CDR3, the DNA is TGTGCCAGCAGCGTAGCCCCTACCGGGACAGGGCGATACGAGCAGTACTTC. This translates into CASSVAPTGTGRYEQYF. V usage is TRBV9 and J usage is TRBJ2-7; 9 bases map to TRBD1. This CDR3 spans 17 amino acids. V shed 0 bases and J 4 bases; nucleotides not matched to a gene: 11. Germline loops: CDR1 SGDLS, CDR2 YYNGEE.

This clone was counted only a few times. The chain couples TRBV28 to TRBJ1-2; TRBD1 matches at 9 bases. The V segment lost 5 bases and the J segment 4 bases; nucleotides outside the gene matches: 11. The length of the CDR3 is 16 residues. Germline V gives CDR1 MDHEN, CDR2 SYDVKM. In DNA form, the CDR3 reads TGTGCCAGCAGTACCTTACAGGGGGCTTTAGTCTATGGCTACACCTTC. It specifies CASSTLQGALVYGYTF.

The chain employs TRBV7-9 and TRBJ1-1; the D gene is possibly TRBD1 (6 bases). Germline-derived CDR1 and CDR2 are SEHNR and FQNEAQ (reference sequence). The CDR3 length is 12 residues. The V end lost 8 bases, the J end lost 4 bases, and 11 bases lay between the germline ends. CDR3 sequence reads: CASGQQGTEAFF. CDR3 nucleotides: TGTGCCAGCGGCCAACAGGGCACTGAAGCTTTCTTT.

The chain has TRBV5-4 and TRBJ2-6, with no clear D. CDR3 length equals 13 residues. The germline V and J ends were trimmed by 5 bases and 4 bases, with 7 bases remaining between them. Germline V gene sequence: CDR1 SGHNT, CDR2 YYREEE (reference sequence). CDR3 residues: CASRYWGANVLTF. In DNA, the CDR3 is TGTGCCAGCAGGTACTGGGGGGCCAACGTCCTGACTTTC.

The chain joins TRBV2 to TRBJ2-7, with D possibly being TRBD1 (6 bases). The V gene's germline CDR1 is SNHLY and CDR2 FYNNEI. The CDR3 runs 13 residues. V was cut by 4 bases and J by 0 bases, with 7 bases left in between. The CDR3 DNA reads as TGTGCCAGCAGTGGACAGGCCTCCTACGAGCAGTACTTC. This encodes CASSGQASYEQYF. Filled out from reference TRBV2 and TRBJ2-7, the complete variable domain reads EPEVTQTPSHQVTQMGQEVILRCVPISNHLYFYWYRQILGQKVEFLVSFYNNEISEKSEIFDDQFSVERPDGSNFTLKIRSTKLEDSAMYFCASSGQASYEQYFGPGTRLTVT.

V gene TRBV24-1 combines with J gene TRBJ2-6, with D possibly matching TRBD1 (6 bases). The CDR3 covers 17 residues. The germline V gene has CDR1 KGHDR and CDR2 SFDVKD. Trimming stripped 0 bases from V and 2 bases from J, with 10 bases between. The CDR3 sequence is CATSDLTGIAGANVLTF. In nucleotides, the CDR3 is TGTGCCACCAGTGATTTGACAGGGATCGCTGGGGCCAACGTCCTGACTTTC.

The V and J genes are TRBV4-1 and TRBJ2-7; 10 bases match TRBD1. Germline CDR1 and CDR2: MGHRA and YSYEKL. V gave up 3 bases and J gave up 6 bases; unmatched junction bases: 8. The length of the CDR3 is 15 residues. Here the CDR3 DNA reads TGCGCCAGCAGCCACCTCGGACAGGGGGTTTTCGAGCAGTACTTC. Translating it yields CASSHLGQGVFEQYF.

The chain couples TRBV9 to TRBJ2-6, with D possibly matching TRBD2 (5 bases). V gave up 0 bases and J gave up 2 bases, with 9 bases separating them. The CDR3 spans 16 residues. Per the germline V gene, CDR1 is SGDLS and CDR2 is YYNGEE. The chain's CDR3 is CASSVEPGTGANVLTF. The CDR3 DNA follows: TGTGCCAGCAGCGTAGAGCCGGGGACTGGGGCCAACGTCCTGACTTTC. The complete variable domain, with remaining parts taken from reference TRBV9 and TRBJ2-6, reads DSGVTQTPKHLITATGQRVTLRCSPRSGDLSVYWYQQSLDQGLQFLIQYYNGEERAKGNILERFSAQQFPDLHSELNLSSLELGDSALYFCASSVEPGTGANVLTFGAGSRLTVL.

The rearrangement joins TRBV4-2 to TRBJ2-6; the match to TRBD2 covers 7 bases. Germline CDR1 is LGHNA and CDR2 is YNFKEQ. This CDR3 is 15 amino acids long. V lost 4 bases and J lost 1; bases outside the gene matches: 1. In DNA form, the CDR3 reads TGTGCCAGCAGCCCACTAGCGTCTGGGGCCAACGTCCTGACTTTC. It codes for CASSPLASGANVLTF.